These 32 T cell receptor beta chains were sequenced from one sample in a study of Ad26.COV2.S vaccination and SARS-CoV-2 variants. This sample's treatment: some 19 received Ad26.COV2.S at low or high dose, single or two shots; 5 received placebo; per-sample allocation not given. On day 63 after the first injection, vaccine and placebo recipients gave samples. TCRdb keeps only in-frame clones here, not all; method: immunoSEQ multiplex PCR. The sample includes approximately 400,000 clones, about 85% of them seen just once. Specimen: peripheral blood, collected in a trial of Ad26.COV2.S vaccine versus placebo. The receptors here all came from a person between 18 and 65 years old who received the Ad26.COV2.S COVID-19 vaccine or a placebo.

The rearrangement links TRBV14 to TRBJ2-5, with D hard to call. Trimming removed 5 bases at V and 0 bases at J, with 7 bases between. The CDR3 contains 13 residues. Germline CDR1 reads SGHDN; CDR2 reads FVKESK. The CDR3 loop reads CASSETYQETQYF. The CDR3 DNA reads TGTGCCAGCAGCGAAACATACCAAGAGACCCAGTACTTC. Looking up the rest from reference TRBV14 and TRBJ2-5 gives the full variable domain: EAGVTQFPSHSVIEKGQTVTLRCDPISGHDNLYWYRRVMGKEIKFLLHFVKESKQDESGMPNNRFLAERTGGTYSTLKVQPAELEDSGVYFCASSETYQETQYFGPGTRLLVL.

This clone was seen a single time. The chain recombines TRBV13 with TRBJ1-1; D is perhaps TRBD1 (5 bases). Looked up from germline, CDR1 is PRHDT and CDR2 is FYEKMQ (reference sequence). CDR3 size: 13 residues. V was trimmed by 3 bases and J by 0 bases, leaving 5 bases between them. The CDR3 protein is CASSLTVNTEAFF. CDR3 bases: TGTGCCAGCAGCTTGACAGTGAACACTGAAGCTTTCTTT. Supplemented by reference TRBV13 and TRBJ1-1, the full variable domain reads AAGVIQSPRHLIKEKRETATLKCYPIPRHDTVYWYQQGPGQDPQFLISFYEKMQSDKGSIPDRFSAQQFSDYHSELNMSSLELGDSALYFCASSLTVNTEAFFGQGTRLTVV.

The rearrangement joins TRBV27 to TRBJ2-3, with 12 bases that match TRBD2. The V gene end was trimmed by 0 bases and the J gene end by 0 bases; junction bases not matched to a gene: 4. CDR1 MNHEY and CDR2 SMNVEV come from the germline V gene (reference sequence). This CDR3 has 18 amino acids. In nucleotides, the CDR3 is TGTGCCAGCAGTTTATCCCCCGGGACTAGCGGGAGCACAGATACGCAGTATTTT. Amino acid sequence: CASSLSPGTSGSTDTQYF.

V is TRBV6-2 or TRBV6-3 and J is TRBJ1-6; D is unresolved. From germline, CDR1 is MNHEY and CDR2 SVGEGT. The CDR3 contains 17 residues. Trimming removed 4 bases from V and 0 bases from J, with 13 bases in between. CDR3: CASSSAAASSYNSPLHF. CDR3 in DNA: TGTGCCAGCAGTTCCGCAGCTGCCTCCTCCTATAATTCACCCCTCCACTTT.

The gene calls are TRBV7-9 and TRBJ1-3, with a tentative D call TRBD1 (5 bases). Germline V gene sequence: CDR1 SEHNR, CDR2 FQNEAQ (reference sequence). This CDR3 region has 16 residues. V dropped 5 bases and J dropped 0 bases, with 14 bases sitting between them. CDR3 amino acids: CASSGRDGGSGNTIYF. The DNA of the CDR3 is TGTGCCAGCAGCGGACGGGACGGAGGCTCTGGAAACACCATATATTTT.

The chain is built from TRBV2 and TRBJ1-1; D not resolved. CDR1 and CDR2 (germline): SNHLY, FYNNEI. With 5 bases removed from V and 5 bases from J, the gap between germline ends came to 18 bases. The CDR3 extends over 15 amino acids. The CDR3 coding sequence is TGTGCCAGCAGTATCGGGGAGGGTGGAAGAACTGAAGCTTTCTTT. This gives the protein CASSIGEGGRTEAFF.

This CDR3 reads CASSLGLFVRGQAYEQYF. The DNA for the CDR3 is TGTGCCAGCAGCTTAGGACTTTTCGTCAGGGGCCAAGCCTACGAGCAGTACTTC. The chain carries TRBV11-2 and TRBJ2-7, with a tentative D call TRBD1 (6 bases). CDR1 SGHAT and CDR2 FQNNGV come from the germline V gene. This CDR3 comprises 18 residues. The V gene lost 1 base and the J gene lost 2 bases, with 21 bases spanning the gap.

The J gene is TRBJ2-3, the V gene TRBV10-3; TRBD1 matches at 9 bases. The CDR3 spans 16 residues. Trimming cost V 5 bases and J 5 bases; bases outside gene matches: 11. CDR1 and CDR2 from the germline V gene are ENHRY and SYGVKD. CDR3 protein: CAISTIRDRVEDTQYF. Here the CDR3 DNA reads TGTGCCATCAGTACCATCCGGGACAGGGTCGAAGATACGCAGTATTTT.

This clone occurred a few times. The V call is TRBV7-6, the J call TRBJ2-1; TRBD1 is a possible D gene (6 bases). In germline, CDR1 is SGHVS, CDR2 FNYEAQ. V was pared by 2 bases and J by 6 bases, with 14 bases between. This CDR3 has 15 residues. For the CDR3, the DNA is TGTGCCAGCAGCTTAACCGGGACACCGGCCAATGAGCAGTTCTTC. Protein: CASSLTGTPANEQFF.

The V call is TRBV20-1, the J call TRBJ2-1; D is unresolved. Germline V gene data show CDR1 as DFQATT and CDR2 as SNEGSKA (reference sequence). The CDR3 has 11 residues. The V end was cut by 4 bases, the J end by 6 bases, with 7 bases between. CDR3 in amino acids: CSANSGNEQFF. CDR3 in DNA: TGCAGTGCTAATTCGGGCAATGAGCAGTTCTTC.

The chain links TRBV9 to TRBJ2-3; D uncertain. CDR3 size: 14 residues. CDR1 SGDLS and CDR2 YYNGEE come from the germline V gene. Trimming removed 0 bases from V and 1 base from J, with 6 bases in between. The chain's CDR3 is CASSVVPGTDTQYF. CDR3 nucleotides: TGTGCCAGCAGCGTAGTTCCAGGCACAGATACGCAGTATTTT.

This clone was counted only a few times. The gene calls are TRBV7-9 and TRBJ1-2; D possibly corresponds to TRBD1 (6 bases). The CDR3 loop spans 14 amino acids. Trimming stripped 6 bases from V and 3 bases from J, with 14 bases between. The V gene's germline CDR1 is SEHNR and CDR2 FQNEAQ (reference sequence). The CDR3 DNA follows: TGTGCCAGCAGGCCTCTACAGGGCTACTATGGCTACACCTTC. The encoded protein is CASRPLQGYYGYTF.

With regard to this clone: Its ends do not fully match the called genes, so a read error is possible. V and J are TRBV5-6 and TRBJ1-1; D ambiguous. Germline CDR1 SGHDT, CDR2 YYEEEE. There are 11 residues in the CDR3. The DNA of the CDR3 is TGTGCCAGCAGCTTGGACACAGAAGCTTTCTTT. Amino acids: CASSLDTEAFF.

The chain links TRBV11-2 to TRBJ1-2, with D perhaps TRBD1 (6 bases). Germline CDR1 reads SGHAT; CDR2 reads FQNNGV. The CDR3 runs 12 residues. Trimming took off 5 bases at V and 7 bases at J, with 11 bases between the two ends. CDR3 amino acids: CASSVRGGGYTF. DNA of the CDR3: TGTGCCAGCAGCGTCAGGGGCGGTGGCTACACCTTC.

The chain combines TRBV24-1 with TRBJ2-3; D possibly uses TRBD1 or TRBD2 (6 bases each). The ends were cut back, 4 bases at V and 4 bases at J, with 14 bases in the middle. The CDR3 runs 15 residues. Germline CDR1 KGHDR, CDR2 SFDVKD. CDR3 bases: TGTGCCACCAGTGACCCTAACCGGGGGCCAGATACGCAGTATTTT. Translated, it gives CATSDPNRGPDTQYF.

This clone has a single count. This sequence joins TRBV6-5 and TRBJ1-6; 8 positions match TRBD1. The CDR3 consists of 16 residues. Looked up from germline, CDR1 is MNHEY and CDR2 is SVGAGI. V was pared by 4 bases and J by 4 bases, with 6 bases of the junction left unmatched. CDR3 sequence: CASSSQGVNYNSPLHF. The CDR3, as DNA: TGTGCCAGCAGTTCACAGGGGGTAAATTATAATTCACCCCTCCACTTT.

The CDR3 here is CASSQALRDTQYF. CDR3 DNA: TGTGCCAGCAGCCAGGCCCTACGGGATACGCAGTATTTT. This chain uses TRBV14 with TRBJ2-3; D call uncertain. CDR3 length: 13 residues. V was clipped by 3 bases and J by 6 bases, with 10 bases between them. Germline CDR1 and CDR2: SGHDN and FVKESK.

Here the CDR3 reads CASSLVLGQGNYGYTF. CDR3 sequence (DNA): TGTGCCAGCAGCTTAGTTCTGGGACAGGGGAACTATGGCTACACCTTC. The chain joins TRBV7-2 to TRBJ1-2; TRBD1 agrees at 10 bases. CDR3 length equals 16 residues. With V trimmed by 1 base and J by 2 bases, 4 bases remained unmatched. Germline assignment: CDR1 SGHTA and CDR2 FQGNSA.

The chain employs TRBV5-1 and TRBJ1-2, with unresolved D. Germline V gene sequence: CDR1 SGHRS, CDR2 YFSETQ. V shed 0 bases and J shed 3 bases, with 6 bases lying between them. The CDR3 extends over 13 amino acids. As DNA, the CDR3 is TGCGCCAGCAGCTTGGGGACCCACTATGGCTACACCTTC. It translates to CASSLGTHYGYTF.

The chain employs TRBV18 and TRBJ2-1; 9 bases are a match to TRBD2. The germline V gene has CDR1 KGHSH and CDR2 LQKENI. After removal of 4 bases from V and 5 bases from J, the junction contained 3 bases not matched to a gene. The CDR3 is made up of 14 amino acids. CDR3 coding DNA: TGTGCCAGCTCACTAGCGGGGGCCGACAATGAGCAGTTCTTC. Translating gives CASSLAGADNEQFF.

This chain links TRBV19 with TRBJ2-1; 9 bases map to TRBD2. Germline lookup yields CDR1 LNHDA and CDR2 SQIVND (reference sequence). J lost 4 bases, V lost 3 bases, and 4 bases had no gene match. This CDR3 contains 15 residues. The DNA for the CDR3 is TGTGCCAGTAGTATTGTTAGCGGGAGATACAATGAGCAGTTCTTC. It codes for CASSIVSGRYNEQFF.

V gene TRBV7-2 combines with J gene TRBJ2-7; possibly TRBD2 for D (5 bases). Germline values: CDR1 SGHTA, CDR2 FQGNSA. The length of the CDR3 is 14 residues. Trimming cost V 5 bases and J 3 bases, with 14 bases left between them. The CDR3 coding sequence is TGTGCCAGCAGCCTCCGGGGATCCGGCTACGAGCAGTACTTC. This encodes CASSLRGSGYEQYF.

V and J are TRBV5-4 and TRBJ2-5; TRBD1 matches at 7 bases. V lost 2 bases, J lost 2 bases, and 12 bases stayed unmatched. The CDR3 totals 17 residues. CDR1 and CDR2 (germline): SGHNT, YYREEE (reference sequence). The CDR3: CASSLKKPGQHQETQYF. In DNA form, the CDR3 reads TGTGCCAGCAGCTTAAAAAAACCGGGACAGCATCAAGAGACCCAGTACTTC.

The J gene is TRBJ2-3, the V gene TRBV24-1, with a weak D call TRBD2 (5 bases). This CDR3 contains 15 residues. The ends were cut back, 4 bases at V and 5 bases at J, with 15 bases in the middle. CDR1 and CDR2 from the germline V gene are KGHDR and SFDVKD. The DNA of the CDR3 is TGTGCCACCAGTGACCGGACCGGACGGGGAGATACGCAGTATTTT. It encodes CATSDRTGRGDTQYF.

This sequence joins TRBV19 and TRBJ2-1; 11 nucleotides line up with TRBD2. The trim removed 6 bases at V and 4 bases at J, leaving 8 bases unmatched. The CDR3 runs to 16 residues. CDR1 and CDR2 (germline): LNHDA, SQIVND (reference sequence). The CDR3 loop reads CASRGLAGRQYNEQFF. The CDR3 nucleotides read TGTGCCAGTAGAGGACTAGCGGGTCGACAATACAATGAGCAGTTCTTC.

This clone was seen only a few times. The chain uses TRBV6-1 and TRBJ2-7; the match to TRBD1 covers 7 bases. This CDR3 contains 15 residues. The germline V gene has CDR1 MNHNS and CDR2 SASEGT. The V gene end was trimmed by 2 bases and the J gene end by 3 bases; junction bases not matched to a gene: 7. Here the CDR3 DNA reads TGTGCCAGCAGTGAATTGGGCCCAGGGGGCTACGAGCAGTACTTC. This gives the protein CASSELGPGGYEQYF.

Here the CDR3 reads CASSYSNRRGRNTEAFF. As DNA, the CDR3 is TGTGCCAGCAGTTACTCCAACCGTCGGGGTAGGAACACTGAAGCTTTCTTT. This chain links TRBV6-2 or TRBV6-3 with TRBJ1-1; D unresolved. The CDR3 has 17 amino acids. Germline values: CDR1 MNHEY, CDR2 SVGEGT. V was trimmed by 0 bases and J by 1 base, leaving 15 bases between them.

J is TRBJ2-3 and V is TRBV5-1; weak D call: TRBD1 (6 bases). V was clipped by 0 bases and J by 4 bases, with 15 bases between them. Germline-derived CDR1 and CDR2 are SGHRS and YFSETQ. The CDR3 runs to 16 residues. CDR3 region: CASSLEGRGGSDTQYF. The CDR3 DNA reads as TGCGCCAGCAGCTTGGAGGGCAGGGGTGGCTCAGATACGCAGTATTTT.

The V and J genes are TRBV9 and TRBJ1-6; the D gene is possibly TRBD1 (5 bases). V was clipped by 4 bases and J by 7 bases, with 18 bases between them. Germline lookup yields CDR1 SGDLS and CDR2 YYNGEE. This CDR3 spans 16 amino acids. The CDR3 region has the DNA TGTGCCAGCAGCCAAGGAGCCGGGACGGTGAATTCACCCCTCCACTTT. Its translation is CASSQGAGTVNSPLHF.

The V call is TRBV11-2, the J call TRBJ2-5; 7 bases are shared with TRBD1. The V gene end was trimmed by 2 bases and the J gene end by 5 bases; junction bases not matched to a gene: 2. CDR1 and CDR2 (germline): SGHAT, FQNNGV. The CDR3 is 13 residues long. CDR3 DNA: TGTGCCAGCAGCTTACGCAGGGGGGAGACCCAGTACTTC. Encoded protein: CASSLRRGETQYF.

V gene TRBV14 combines with J gene TRBJ2-1, with 8 bases that match TRBD2. Germline CDR1 is SGHDN and CDR2 is FVKESK. J was trimmed by 4 bases and V by 3 bases; bases with no gene match: 5. The CDR3 length is 15 residues. The CDR3, as DNA: TGTGCCAGCAGCCAGCAGACGGGAGGGTACAATGAGCAGTTCTTC. Encoded protein: CASSQQTGGYNEQFF.

V is TRBV9 and J is TRBJ2-2; 12 bases align to TRBD1. The CDR3 sequence is 15 residues long. The J segment lost 4 bases and the V segment lost 3 bases, leaving 1 base of the junction unmatched. Germline values: CDR1 SGDLS, CDR2 YYNGEE. The CDR3 sequence is CASSAGQGATGELFF. In DNA, the CDR3 is TGTGCCAGCAGCGCGGGACAGGGGGCCACCGGGGAGCTGTTTTTT.